Below are 10 T cell receptor beta chains sequenced from a single sample in a study of blood T cells in healthy people across ages. Alongside a J-beta primer mix, a sample-barcoded 5' primer served in a second PCR lasting roughly 6 to 11 cycles. TCRdb reprocessed the 5' RACE reads via MiXCR and lists one record per CDR3 protein. Seen here are some 1,500,000 distinct CDR3 sequences, roughly 43% observed once, and the top ten hold 4%. Specimen: blood. The receptors stem from a woman aged 18 to 35 in good health.

DNA for the CDR3: TGTGCCAGCAGTGTAGACAGGCGGACCTACAATGAGCAGTTCTTC. It codes for CASSVDRRTYNEQFF. The rearrangement links TRBV12-3 or TRBV12-4 to TRBJ2-1; the D gene is possibly TRBD1 (6 bases). V was shortened by 5 bases and J by 2 bases, with 13 bases between the two germline ends. The CDR3 runs to 15 residues.

The chain has TRBV30 and TRBJ2-1; TRBD2 agrees at 7 bases. The CDR3 loop spans 15 amino acids. The germline gives CDR1 GTSNPN, CDR2 SVGIG (reference sequence). Germline trimming cut 3 bases from V and 8 bases from J; bases unmatched to any gene: 13. The CDR3 bases are TGTGCCTGGAGCCGTGGGGGGGAGAGTCGGCATGAGCAGTTCTTC. This encodes CAWSRGGESRHEQFF.

This chain links TRBV20-1 with TRBJ1-1; 8 bases are shared with TRBD1. This CDR3 contains 15 residues. CDR1 is DFQATT and CDR2 is SNEGSKA in the germline V gene (reference sequence). The V segment lost 4 bases and the J segment 0 bases; nucleotides outside the gene matches: 7. This chain's CDR3 is CSATRGRVVNTEAFF. For the CDR3, the DNA is TGCAGTGCTACCAGGGGGCGAGTGGTGAACACTGAAGCTTTCTTT.

V is TRBV7-2 and J is TRBJ2-5; TRBD1 matches 7 bases. V trimming: 1 base; J trimming: 2 bases; junction bases outside the gene matches: 7. CDR1 is SGHTA and CDR2 is FQGNSA in the germline V gene. The CDR3 consists of 16 residues. The CDR3 DNA is TGTGCCAGCAGCTTAGGGACAGGAGCACTACAAGAGACCCAGTACTTC. Translation gives CASSLGTGALQETQYF.

This clonotype was observed a few times. The chain is built from TRBV7-2 and TRBJ2-3; D is undetermined. Trimming took 1 base from V and 3 from J, leaving 14 bases between them. Germline assignment: CDR1 SGHTA and CDR2 FQGNSA. This CDR3 has 16 amino acids. The CDR3 DNA is TGTGCCAGCAGCTTAGATGTTCTGGGCAGTACAGATACGCAGTATTTT. It is translated as CASSLDVLGSTDTQYF.

This clonotype was counted only a few times. The gene calls are TRBV12-3 or TRBV12-4 and TRBJ2-6, with no clear D. The CDR3 runs 15 residues. The V gene lost 7 bases and the J gene lost 2 bases, with 12 bases spanning the gap. CDR3 amino acids: CASTFLGPGANVLTF. The CDR3 nucleotides read TGTGCCAGCACCTTCTTAGGGCCTGGGGCCAACGTCCTGACTTTC.

J is TRBJ2-7 and V is TRBV9; no clear D. The CDR3 runs to 14 residues. The germline V gene encodes CDR1 SGDLS and CDR2 YYNGEE. Trimming took 0 bases from V and 3 from J, leaving 10 bases between them. CDR3 loop: CASSVEDLDYEQYF. The CDR3 DNA sequence: TGTGCCAGCAGCGTAGAGGACCTGGACTACGAGCAGTACTTC. The full variable domain, with the rest looked up from reference TRBV9 and TRBJ2-7, is DSGVTQTPKHLITATGQRVTLRCSPRSGDLSVYWYQQSLDQGLQFLIQYYNGEERAKGNILERFSAQQFPDLHSELNLSSLELGDSALYFCASSVEDLDYEQYFGPGTRLTVT.

The chain uses TRBV29-1 and TRBJ2-5; tentatively, D is TRBD1 (6 bases). The ends were cut back, 7 bases at V and 7 bases at J, with 25 bases in the middle. Germline CDR1 SQVTM, CDR2 ANQGSEA. The CDR3 contains 15 residues. DNA of the CDR3: TGCAGCGCCGAGACGGACAGAACTCTCAAGGTGACCCAGTACTTC. This gives the protein CSAETDRTLKVTQYF.

This clonotype was seen more than once but under ten times. This chain joins TRBV20-1 and TRBJ2-1, with D hard to call. The CDR3 consists of 15 residues. Germline V gives CDR1 DFQATT, CDR2 SNEGSKA (reference sequence). CDR3 nucleotide sequence: TGCAGCGAGATTGGATTGGGCTCCTCCTACAATGAGCAGTTCTTC. This codes for CSEIGLGSSYNEQFF.

This clonotype turned up a few times. This chain links TRBV2 with TRBJ2-3, with D possibly TRBD1 on 5 matching bases. V lost 6 bases and J 2 bases, leaving 6 bases between the germline ends. Per the germline V gene, CDR1 is SNHLY and CDR2 is FYNNEI. There are 12 residues in the CDR3. The CDR3 region has the DNA TGTGCCAGCAGGGACAACACAGATACGCAGTATTTT. Translating gives CASRDNTDTQYF.